The entry below gives a single T cell receptor beta chain sequence along with its context. These data originate in a study of cytomegalovirus exposure and HLA in healthy donors. Use of 60 Vbeta and 13 Jbeta primers characterized the PCR. Repertoires were generated with immunoSEQ multiplex PCR, while TCRdb's copy carries only in-frame clones and drops some. This table holds fewer than 200,000 clones. Material for sequencing was PBMCs. The receptor was derived from a woman in her fifties or sixties in good health and CMV-seronegative.

This chain's CDR3 is CASSMGQGNEKLFF. As DNA, the CDR3 is TGCGCCAGCAGCATGGGACAGGGTAATGAAAAACTGTTTTTT. The genes are TRBV5-1 and TRBJ1-4; 9 nucleotides line up with TRBD1. Germline-derived CDR1 and CDR2 are SGHRS and YFSETQ. The CDR3 runs 14 residues. V shed 4 bases and J 4 bases; nucleotides not matched to a gene: 2.